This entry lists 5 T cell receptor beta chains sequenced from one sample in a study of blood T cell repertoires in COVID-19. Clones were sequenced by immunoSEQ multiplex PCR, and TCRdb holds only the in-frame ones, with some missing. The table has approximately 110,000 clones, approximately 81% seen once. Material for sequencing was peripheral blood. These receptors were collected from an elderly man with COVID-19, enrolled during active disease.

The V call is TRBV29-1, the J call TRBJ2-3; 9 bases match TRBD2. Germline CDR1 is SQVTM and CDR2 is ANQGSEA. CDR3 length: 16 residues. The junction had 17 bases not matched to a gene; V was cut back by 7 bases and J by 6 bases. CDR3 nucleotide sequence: TGCAGCGCCCAAAGTTGGGCGGGAGGGCTGCCGGATACGCAGTATTTT. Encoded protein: CSAQSWAGGLPDTQYF.

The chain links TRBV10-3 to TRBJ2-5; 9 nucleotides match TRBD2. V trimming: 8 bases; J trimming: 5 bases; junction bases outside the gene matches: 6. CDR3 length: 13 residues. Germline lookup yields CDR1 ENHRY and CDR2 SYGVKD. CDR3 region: CAIGGSGRETQYF. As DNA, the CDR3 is TGTGCCATCGGAGGCAGCGGGAGGGAGACCCAGTACTTC.

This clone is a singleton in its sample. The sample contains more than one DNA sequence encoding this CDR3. The CDR3 loop is CASSLARGNQPQHF. In nucleotides, the CDR3 is TGTGCCAGCAGCTTAGCGCGGGGTAACCAGCCCCAGCATTTT. J is TRBJ1-5 and V is TRBV7-8; D uncertain. V lost 0 bases and J lost 7, with 10 bases in between. This CDR3 has 14 amino acids. Germline V gene data show CDR1 as SGHVS and CDR2 as FQNEAQ.

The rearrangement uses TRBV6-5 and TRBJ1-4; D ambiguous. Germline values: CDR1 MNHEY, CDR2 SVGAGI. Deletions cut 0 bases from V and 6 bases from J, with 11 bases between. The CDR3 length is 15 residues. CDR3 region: CASSYSPGLDEKLFF. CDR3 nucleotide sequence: TGTGCCAGCAGTTACTCGCCGGGGTTAGATGAAAAACTGTTTTTT.

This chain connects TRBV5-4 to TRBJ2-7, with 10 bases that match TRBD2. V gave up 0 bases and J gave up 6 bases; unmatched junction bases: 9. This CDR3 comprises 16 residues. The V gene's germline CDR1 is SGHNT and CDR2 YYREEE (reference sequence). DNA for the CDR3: TGTGCCAGCAGCTTGGGGGGGAGCGGGAGGGCCCTCGAGCAGTACTTC. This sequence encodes CASSLGGSGRALEQYF.